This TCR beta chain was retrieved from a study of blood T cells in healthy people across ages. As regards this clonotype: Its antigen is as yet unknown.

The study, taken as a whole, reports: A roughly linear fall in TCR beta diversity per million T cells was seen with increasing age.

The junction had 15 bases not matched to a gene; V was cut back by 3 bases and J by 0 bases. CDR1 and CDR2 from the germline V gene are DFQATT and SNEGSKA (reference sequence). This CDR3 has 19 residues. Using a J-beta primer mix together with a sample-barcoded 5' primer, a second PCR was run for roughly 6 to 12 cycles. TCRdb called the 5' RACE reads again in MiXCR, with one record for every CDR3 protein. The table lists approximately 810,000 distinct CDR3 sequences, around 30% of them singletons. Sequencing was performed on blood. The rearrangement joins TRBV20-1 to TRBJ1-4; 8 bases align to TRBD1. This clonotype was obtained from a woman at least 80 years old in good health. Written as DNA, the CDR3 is TGCAGTGCTAGGGGGGCACGACAGGGGTTGTTTGCAACTAATGAAAAACTGTTTTTT. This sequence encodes CSARGARQGLFATNEKLFF.